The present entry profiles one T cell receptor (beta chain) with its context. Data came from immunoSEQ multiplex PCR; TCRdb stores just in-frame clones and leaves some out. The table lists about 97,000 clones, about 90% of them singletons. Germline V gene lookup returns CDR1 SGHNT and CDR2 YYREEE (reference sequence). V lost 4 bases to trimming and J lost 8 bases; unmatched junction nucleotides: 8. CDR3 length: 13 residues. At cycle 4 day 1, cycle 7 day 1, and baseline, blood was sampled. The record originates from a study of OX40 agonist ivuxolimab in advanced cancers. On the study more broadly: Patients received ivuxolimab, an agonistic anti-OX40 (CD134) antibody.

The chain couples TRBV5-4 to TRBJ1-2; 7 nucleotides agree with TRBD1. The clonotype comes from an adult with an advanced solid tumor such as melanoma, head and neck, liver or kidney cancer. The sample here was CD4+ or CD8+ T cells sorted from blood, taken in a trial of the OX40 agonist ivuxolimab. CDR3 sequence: CASSPDRTRGYTF. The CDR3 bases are TGTGCCAGCAGCCCGGACAGGACTAGGGGCTACACCTTC.